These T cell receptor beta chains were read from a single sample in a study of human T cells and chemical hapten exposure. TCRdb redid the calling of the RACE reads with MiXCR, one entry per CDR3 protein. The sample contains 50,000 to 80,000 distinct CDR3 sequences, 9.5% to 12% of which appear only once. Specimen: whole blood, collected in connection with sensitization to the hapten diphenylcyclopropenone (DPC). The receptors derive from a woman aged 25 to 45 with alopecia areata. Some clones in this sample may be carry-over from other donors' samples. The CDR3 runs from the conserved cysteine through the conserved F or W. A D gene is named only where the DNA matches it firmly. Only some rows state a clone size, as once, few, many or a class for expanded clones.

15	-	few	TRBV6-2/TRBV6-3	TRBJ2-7	CASSYSILLAREQYF	TGTGCCAGCAGTTACTCGATCCTGCTAGCACGAGAGCAGTACTTC
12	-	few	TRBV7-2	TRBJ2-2	CASSFRAGELFF	TGTGCCAGCAGCTTCCGCGCCGGGGAGCTGTTTTTT
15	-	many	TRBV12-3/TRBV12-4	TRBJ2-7	CASSNQPKGAYEQYF	TGTGCCAGCAGTAACCAGCCAAAAGGGGCCTACGAGCAGTACTTC
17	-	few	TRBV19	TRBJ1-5	CASSPRSTGRYNQPQHF	TGTGCCAGTAGTCCCCGGTCGACAGGCCGATACAATCAGCCCCAGCATTTT
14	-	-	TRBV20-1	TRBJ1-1	CSASISGARTEAFF	TGCAGTGCTAGTATATCGGGGGCTCGGACTGAAGCTTTCTTT
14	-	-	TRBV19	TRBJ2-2	CASSRGMNTGELFF	TGTGCCAGTAGTAGGGGGATGAACACCGGGGAGCTGTTTTTT
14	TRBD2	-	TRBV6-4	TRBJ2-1	CASSRTSGNNEQFF	TGTGCCAGCAGTCGGACTAGCGGCAACAATGAGCAGTTCTTC
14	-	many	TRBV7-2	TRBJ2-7	CASRLGGPFYEQYF	TGTGCCAGCAGGCTTGGGGGGCCCTTCTACGAGCAGTACTTC
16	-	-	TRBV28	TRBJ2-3	CASTLRVGRSADTQYF	TGTGCCAGCACCCTTCGAGTCGGCAGGTCGGCAGATACGCAGTATTTT
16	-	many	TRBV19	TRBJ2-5	CASSIERGARQETQYF	TGTGCCAGTAGTATAGAACGGGGGGCCAGACAAGAGACCCAGTACTTC
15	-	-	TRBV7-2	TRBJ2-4	CASSLELAGKNIQYF	TGTGCCAGCAGCCTAGAGCTGGCCGGCAAAAACATTCAGTACTTC
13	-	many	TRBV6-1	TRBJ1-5	CASSDGATQPQHF	TGTGCCAGCAGTGACGGGGCGACTCAGCCCCAGCATTTT
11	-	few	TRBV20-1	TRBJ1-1	CSAVGTTEAFF	TGCAGTGCAGTGGGTACCACTGAAGCTTTCTTT
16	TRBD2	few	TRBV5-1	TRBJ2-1	CASSLLLAGGRDEQFF	TGCGCCAGCAGCTTGCTGCTAGCGGGAGGTCGAGATGAGCAGTTCTTC
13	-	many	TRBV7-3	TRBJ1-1	CASSLMGYAEAFF	TGTGCCAGCAGCTTAATGGGGTATGCTGAAGCTTTCTTT
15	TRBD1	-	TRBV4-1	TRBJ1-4	CASSQAQGGNEKLFF	TGCGCCAGCAGCCAAGCACAGGGGGGGAATGAAAAACTGTTTTTT